The sequence of this TCR beta chain was determined in a study of T cell responses to AZD1222 COVID-19 vaccine. Regarding the study as a whole: Two AZD1222 administrations were followed by greater Spike-specific TCR breadth and depth. The donors showed a predominance of white British ancestry and of females, with possible underestimation of clonal diversity.

Clones were sequenced by immunoSEQ multiplex PCR, and TCRdb holds only the in-frame ones, with some missing. The sample consists of roughly 140,000 clones, 88% of them appearing once. Worth noting for this clone: Its antigen remains unknown.

Germline V gene lookup returns CDR1 ENHRY and CDR2 SYGVKD. This CDR3 comprises 14 residues. The V gene lost 8 bases and the J gene lost 14 bases, with 22 bases spanning the gap. The input for sequencing was peripheral blood, taken on day 0 of AZD1222 vaccination. The sequence was collected from an adult in good health. The J gene is TRBJ1-6, the V gene TRBV10-3; tentatively, D is TRBD1 (6 bases). The CDR3 loop is CAIGPDSPNSALHF. CDR3 bases: TGTGCCATCGGCCCGGACAGCCCCAATTCGGCCCTCCACTTT.